These T cell receptor beta chains were read from a single sample in a study of T cell responses to AZD1222 COVID-19 vaccine. Clones were read by immunoSEQ multiplex PCR, and TCRdb kept only the in-frame ones, dropping some. This table has around 130,000 clones, 93% appearing once. Here the sequenced sample was peripheral blood, taken on day 0 of AZD1222 vaccination. Every receptor here comes from an adult in good health. Both conserved end residues are part of each CDR3. The order of the fields is CDR3 DNA, CDR3 protein, J gene, D gene, V gene, clone size. D genes are given only for firm matches. Rows give clone size only sometimes, using once, few, many, or a class for an expanded clone.

CDR3nt: TGCGCCAGCAGCCCCCCAATAGTGGGGCCTAATGAAAAACTGTTTTTT; CDR3aa: CASSPPIVGPNEKLFF; j_gene: TRBJ1-4; d_gene: .; v_gene: TRBV4-1; abundance: once
CDR3nt: TGTGCCAGCAGCCCCGGGAGAGGGGGTAACAATGAGCAGTTCTTC; CDR3aa: CASSPGRGGNNEQFF; j_gene: TRBJ2-1; d_gene: .; v_gene: TRBV3-1/TRBV3-2; abundance: .
CDR3nt: TGTGCCATCAGTGAAACAGGGATCTCTGGAAACACCATATATTTT; CDR3aa: CAISETGISGNTIYF; j_gene: TRBJ1-3; d_gene: .; v_gene: TRBV10-3; abundance: .
CDR3nt: TGTGCCAGCAGTGAGGGGGTTGGTGGGGCCAACGTCCTGACTTTC; CDR3aa: CASSEGVGGANVLTF; j_gene: TRBJ2-6; d_gene: .; v_gene: TRBV6-1; abundance: .
CDR3nt: TGTGCCACCTTAGACAGGATCACGACTGAAGCTTTCTTT; CDR3aa: CATLDRITTEAFF; j_gene: TRBJ1-1; d_gene: .; v_gene: TRBV5-6; abundance: .
CDR3nt: TGTGCCAGCAGCCCCCTCTACGAGCAGTACTTC; CDR3aa: CASSPLYEQYF; j_gene: TRBJ2-7; d_gene: .; v_gene: TRBV7-9; abundance: .
CDR3nt: TGTGCCAGCAGCTCCAGAGAGGGGGACGAGCAGTACTTC; CDR3aa: CASSSREGDEQYF; j_gene: TRBJ2-7; d_gene: .; v_gene: TRBV27; abundance: few
CDR3nt: TGTGCCAGCAGCAAGACGACAGGGGGAGTTGCAACTAATGAAAAACTGTTTTTT; CDR3aa: CASSKTTGGVATNEKLFF; j_gene: TRBJ1-4; d_gene: TRBD1; v_gene: TRBV5-5; abundance: .
CDR3nt: TGCGCCAGCAGGCCGGCGGGGACGGGTGAAAAACTGTTTTTT; CDR3aa: CASRPAGTGEKLFF; j_gene: TRBJ1-4; d_gene: .; v_gene: TRBV5-1; abundance: .
CDR3nt: TGTGCCAGCAGTTACGGGGACAGGGGGAATGGCTACACCTTC; CDR3aa: CASSYGDRGNGYTF; j_gene: TRBJ1-2; d_gene: TRBD1; v_gene: TRBV6-5; abundance: .
CDR3nt: TGTGCCAGTAGTATTCGACTGTTGGGCAATCAGCCCCAGCATTTT; CDR3aa: CASSIRLLGNQPQHF; j_gene: TRBJ1-5; d_gene: .; v_gene: TRBV19; abundance: .
CDR3nt: TGTGCCAGCAGTGAGGGAGTGACAGGGGTCAATCAGCCCCAGCATTTT; CDR3aa: CASSEGVTGVNQPQHF; j_gene: TRBJ1-5; d_gene: TRBD1; v_gene: TRBV2; abundance: .
CDR3nt: TGTGCCAGCAGTTTAAGCTTGACGGCTCAAGAGACCCAGTACTTC; CDR3aa: CASSLSLTAQETQYF; j_gene: TRBJ2-5; d_gene: .; v_gene: TRBV27; abundance: .
CDR3nt: TGCGCCAGCAGCCAAGATGGATTTTCTAATGAAAAACTGTTTTTT; CDR3aa: CASSQDGFSNEKLFF; j_gene: TRBJ1-4; d_gene: .; v_gene: TRBV4-1; abundance: .
CDR3nt: TGTGCCAGCAGCGAGGGACAGGGGGGGTTCAACGGCTACACCTTC; CDR3aa: CASSEGQGGFNGYTF; j_gene: TRBJ1-2; d_gene: TRBD1; v_gene: TRBV9; abundance: few
CDR3nt: TGTGCCAGCAGCCTGAAGGGACTGACTACCGGGGAGCTGTTTTTT; CDR3aa: CASSLKGLTTGELFF; j_gene: TRBJ2-2; d_gene: .; v_gene: TRBV5-6; abundance: .
CDR3nt: TGTGCCAGCAGCCCTCGGACAGTGGGTGGCACTGAAGCTTTCTTT; CDR3aa: CASSPRTVGGTEAFF; j_gene: TRBJ1-1; d_gene: .; v_gene: TRBV11-2; abundance: .
CDR3nt: TGTGCCAGCAGTTCCAAACGGGACACTGAAGCTTTCTTT; CDR3aa: CASSSKRDTEAFF; j_gene: TRBJ1-1; d_gene: .; v_gene: TRBV6-4; abundance: .
CDR3nt: TGTGCCAGCAGGGGGCCTGAAGCTTTCTTT; CDR3aa: CASRGPEAFF; j_gene: TRBJ1-1; d_gene: .; v_gene: TRBV12-3/TRBV12-4; abundance: .
CDR3nt: TGTGCCAGCAGTCAAGGTGTCAGCACTGAAGCTTTCTTT; CDR3aa: CASSQGVSTEAFF; j_gene: TRBJ1-1; d_gene: .; v_gene: TRBV11-2; abundance: .
CDR3nt: TGTGCCAGCAGGGGACAGGGAAATTCACCCCTCCACTTT; CDR3aa: CASRGQGNSPLHF; j_gene: TRBJ1-6; d_gene: TRBD1; v_gene: TRBV6-5; abundance: .
CDR3nt: TGTGCCAGCAGCCAAGAGCCTAGCGGGGGGGCAACAGATACGCAGTATTTT; CDR3aa: CASSQEPSGGATDTQYF; j_gene: TRBJ2-3; d_gene: TRBD2; v_gene: TRBV4-2; abundance: .
CDR3nt: TGCGCCAGCAGCTTGGGCCAGGCAGATGGCTACACCTTC; CDR3aa: CASSLGQADGYTF; j_gene: TRBJ1-2; d_gene: .; v_gene: TRBV5-1; abundance: .
CDR3nt: TGTGCCAGCAGCCCATACAGGGAGGACACTGAAGCTTTCTTT; CDR3aa: CASSPYREDTEAFF; j_gene: TRBJ1-1; d_gene: .; v_gene: TRBV7-2; abundance: .
CDR3nt: TGTGCCAGCAGCGCGAACCGACAGGGGTACCACGGCTACACCTTC; CDR3aa: CASSANRQGYHGYTF; j_gene: TRBJ1-2; d_gene: TRBD1; v_gene: TRBV9; abundance: .
CDR3nt: TGCGCCAGCAGCTTGGGACAGTCCTCCTCCTACGAGCAGTACTTC; CDR3aa: CASSLGQSSSYEQYF; j_gene: TRBJ2-7; d_gene: .; v_gene: TRBV5-1; abundance: .
CDR3nt: TGTGCCAGCAGTAGCCGACAGACCCGGAACTATGGCTACACCTTC; CDR3aa: CASSSRQTRNYGYTF; j_gene: TRBJ1-2; d_gene: .; v_gene: TRBV6-6; abundance: .
CDR3nt: TGCGCCAGCAGTGCCGGGAGCTACGAGCAGTACTTC; CDR3aa: CASSAGSYEQYF; j_gene: TRBJ2-7; d_gene: .; v_gene: TRBV10-1; abundance: .
CDR3nt: TGTGCCAGCAGCCAAGACGGGGCTTTGAATTCACCCCTCCACTTT; CDR3aa: CASSQDGALNSPLHF; j_gene: TRBJ1-6; d_gene: .; v_gene: TRBV3-1/TRBV3-2; abundance: few
CDR3nt: TGTGCCAGCACTGGACGGTACAATCAGCCCCAGCATTTT; CDR3aa: CASTGRYNQPQHF; j_gene: TRBJ1-5; d_gene: .; v_gene: TRBV2; abundance: .
CDR3nt: TGTGCCAGCAGGGGACAGTACTATGGCTACACCTTC; CDR3aa: CASRGQYYGYTF; j_gene: TRBJ1-2; d_gene: TRBD1; v_gene: TRBV6-5; abundance: .
CDR3nt: TGCGCCAGCGGAGCAGGGGGCTGGAACACTGAAGCTTTCTTT; CDR3aa: CASGAGGWNTEAFF; j_gene: TRBJ1-1; d_gene: TRBD1; v_gene: TRBV5-1; abundance: .
CDR3nt: TGTGCCAGCAGCCCCGGGACAGGGGGTCGTGTGACTGGAAACACCATATATTTT; CDR3aa: CASSPGTGGRVTGNTIYF; j_gene: TRBJ1-3; d_gene: TRBD1; v_gene: TRBV7-9; abundance: .
CDR3nt: TGTGCCAGCAGCGTAGAAGGCAGTTTAGCACACACCATATATTTT; CDR3aa: CASSVEGSLAHTIYF; j_gene: TRBJ1-3; d_gene: .; v_gene: TRBV9; abundance: .
CDR3nt: TGTGCCAGCAGCTTAGGGTGGGGTCAGCCCCAGCATTTT; CDR3aa: CASSLGWGQPQHF; j_gene: TRBJ1-5; d_gene: .; v_gene: TRBV7-2; abundance: .
CDR3nt: TGCGCCAGCAGTTTTGGGACATCACTCACAGATACGCAGTATTTT; CDR3aa: CASSFGTSLTDTQYF; j_gene: TRBJ2-3; d_gene: .; v_gene: TRBV10-2; abundance: once
CDR3nt: TGTGCCAGCAGCTTACGGCAGGGGTTGGACGGCTACACCTTC; CDR3aa: CASSLRQGLDGYTF; j_gene: TRBJ1-2; d_gene: .; v_gene: TRBV7-9; abundance: .
CDR3nt: TGTGCCAGCTCACCCCGGAATTCACCCCTCCACTTT; CDR3aa: CASSPRNSPLHF; j_gene: TRBJ1-6; d_gene: .; v_gene: TRBV18; abundance: .
CDR3nt: TGCGCCAGCAGCTACCAAGGACAGGGGAGTGAAAAACTGTTTTTT; CDR3aa: CASSYQGQGSEKLFF; j_gene: TRBJ1-4; d_gene: TRBD1; v_gene: TRBV4-1; abundance: .
CDR3nt: TGTGCCAGCAGTTTTTATCGAGGACGGCAAGAGACCCAGTACTTC; CDR3aa: CASSFYRGRQETQYF; j_gene: TRBJ2-5; d_gene: .; v_gene: TRBV27; abundance: .
CDR3nt: TGTGCCAGCAGCAAGGACAACTACAGCAATCAGCCCCAGCATTTT; CDR3aa: CASSKDNYSNQPQHF; j_gene: TRBJ1-5; d_gene: .; v_gene: TRBV6-5; abundance: .
CDR3nt: TGTGCCAGCTCAACGAGAAAGGGACAGGGGCACTGGGAGACCCAGTACTTC; CDR3aa: CASSTRKGQGHWETQYF; j_gene: TRBJ2-5; d_gene: TRBD1; v_gene: TRBV18; abundance: .
CDR3nt: TGTGCCAGCTCACCGAGTAGTAAAGATTCACCCCTCCACTTT; CDR3aa: CASSPSSKDSPLHF; j_gene: TRBJ1-6; d_gene: .; v_gene: TRBV18; abundance: .
CDR3nt: TGTGCCAGCAGCGAGGAGGGAGGTTCCTATGGCTACACCTTC; CDR3aa: CASSEEGGSYGYTF; j_gene: TRBJ1-2; d_gene: .; v_gene: TRBV2; abundance: .
CDR3nt: TGTGCCAGCAGTCCACAGGGGTCGAACACTGAAGCTTTCTTT; CDR3aa: CASSPQGSNTEAFF; j_gene: TRBJ1-1; d_gene: TRBD1; v_gene: TRBV27; abundance: .
CDR3nt: TGTGCCAGCAGCGTTGGGGTAGGGACCGCCGAGGGGGGCTACACCTTC; CDR3aa: CASSVGVGTAEGGYTF; j_gene: TRBJ1-2; d_gene: .; v_gene: TRBV9; abundance: .
CDR3nt: TGTGCCACCAGCAGAGATCGGGTAACTACAACTAATGAAAAACTGTTTTTT; CDR3aa: CATSRDRVTTTNEKLFF; j_gene: TRBJ1-4; d_gene: .; v_gene: TRBV15; abundance: .
CDR3nt: TGCGCCAGCAGCGATTTTGGAACAGTGAACACTGAAGCTTTCTTT; CDR3aa: CASSDFGTVNTEAFF; j_gene: TRBJ1-1; d_gene: .; v_gene: TRBV5-1; abundance: .
CDR3nt: TGTGCCAGCAGTTTGACAGGGGGCGACACTGAAGCTTTCTTT; CDR3aa: CASSLTGGDTEAFF; j_gene: TRBJ1-1; d_gene: TRBD1; v_gene: TRBV6-5; abundance: .
CDR3nt: TGTGCCAGCAGTTACCTCAGCACAACCTACGAGCAGTACTTC; CDR3aa: CASSYLSTTYEQYF; j_gene: TRBJ2-7; d_gene: .; v_gene: TRBV6-6; abundance: once
CDR3nt: TGTGCCAGCAGCCTAGAAGGGACTGAAGCTTTCTTT; CDR3aa: CASSLEGTEAFF; j_gene: TRBJ1-1; d_gene: .; v_gene: TRBV3-1/TRBV3-2; abundance: .